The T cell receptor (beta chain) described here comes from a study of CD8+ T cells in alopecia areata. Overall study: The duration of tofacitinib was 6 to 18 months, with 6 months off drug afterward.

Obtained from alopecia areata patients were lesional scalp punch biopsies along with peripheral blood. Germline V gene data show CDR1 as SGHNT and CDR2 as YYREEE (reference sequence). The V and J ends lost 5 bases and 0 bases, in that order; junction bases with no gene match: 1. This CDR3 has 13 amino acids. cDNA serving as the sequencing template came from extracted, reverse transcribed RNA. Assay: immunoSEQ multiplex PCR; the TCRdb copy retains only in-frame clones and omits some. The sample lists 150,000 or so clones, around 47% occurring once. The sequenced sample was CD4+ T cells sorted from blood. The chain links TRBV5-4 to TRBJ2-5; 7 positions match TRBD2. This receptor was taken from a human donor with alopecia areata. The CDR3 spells CASRGGYQETQYF. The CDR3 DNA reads TGTGCCAGCAGGGGGGGGTACCAAGAGACCCAGTACTTC.